This is a list of T cell receptor beta chains from one sample in a study of PD-1 blockade in classical Hodgkin lymphoma. Sequencing was performed with immunoSEQ multiplex PCR; in TCRdb, only in-frame clones are kept and a portion is missing. Found here are 12,000 or so clones, around 82% of them singletons; the top ten hold approximately 40%. The specimen comprised CD8+ T cells from blood, sampled at baseline. The receptors were gathered from a human donor with classical Hodgkin lymphoma. Both conserved end residues are part of each CDR3. Each record gives: V gene, D gene, CDR3 length, clone size, J gene, CDR3 protein, CDR3 DNA. A D gene is named only where the DNA matches it firmly. Size values are once, few and many counts, or a class for expanded clones, and some rows have none.

v_gene: TRBV18
d_gene: .
len: 14
abundance: .
j_gene: TRBJ1-6
CDR3aa: CASSRWPANSPLHF
CDR3nt: TGTGCCAGCTCACGATGGCCGGCAAATTCACCCCTCCACTTT

v_gene: TRBV27
d_gene: .
len: 15
abundance: .
j_gene: TRBJ2-5
CDR3aa: CASSLYGYPQETQYF
CDR3nt: TGTGCCAGCAGTTTATACGGGTATCCCCAAGAGACCCAGTACTTC

v_gene: TRBV4-1
d_gene: .
len: 14
abundance: .
j_gene: TRBJ2-7
CDR3aa: CASSQVGDAYEQYF
CDR3nt: TGCGCCAGCAGCCAAGTAGGCGATGCCTACGAGCAGTACTTC

v_gene: TRBV15
d_gene: TRBD2
len: 16
abundance: .
j_gene: TRBJ2-3
CDR3aa: CATSRFTSDPTDTQYF
CDR3nt: TGTGCCACCAGCAGGTTCACTAGCGATCCCACAGATACGCAGTATTTT

v_gene: TRBV10-1
d_gene: TRBD1
len: 15
abundance: .
j_gene: TRBJ2-7
CDR3aa: CASSESWGQGYEQYF
CDR3nt: TGCGCCAGCAGTGAGTCATGGGGACAGGGCTACGAGCAGTACTTC

v_gene: TRBV4-2
d_gene: .
len: 16
abundance: .
j_gene: TRBJ2-7
CDR3aa: CASSQVEQDSSYEQYF
CDR3nt: TGTGCCAGCAGCCAAGTAGAACAGGACAGCTCCTACGAGCAGTACTTC

v_gene: TRBV28
d_gene: TRBD1
len: 14
abundance: .
j_gene: TRBJ2-3
CDR3aa: CASLTGGRTDTQYF
CDR3nt: TGTGCCAGCCTTACAGGGGGCCGCACAGATACGCAGTATTTT

v_gene: TRBV2
d_gene: .
len: 16
abundance: .
j_gene: TRBJ1-6
CDR3aa: CASSEDGTQYQFTLHF
CDR3nt: TGTGCCAGCAGTGAAGACGGGACACAGTACCAATTCACCCTCCACTTT

v_gene: TRBV7-9
d_gene: TRBD1
len: 16
abundance: .
j_gene: TRBJ2-3
CDR3aa: CASSKRDRDSTDTQYF
CDR3nt: TGTGCCAGCAGCAAACGGGACAGGGACTCAACAGATACGCAGTATTTT

v_gene: TRBV19
d_gene: TRBD2
len: 13
abundance: once
j_gene: TRBJ2-1
CDR3aa: CATGTSGYNEQFF
CDR3nt: TGTGCCACCGGGACTAGCGGCTACAATGAGCAGTTCTTC

v_gene: TRBV27
d_gene: TRBD1
len: 15
abundance: .
j_gene: TRBJ2-7
CDR3aa: CASKTGTGQGYEQYF
CDR3nt: TGTGCCAGCAAGACCGGGACAGGACAGGGCTACGAGCAGTACTTC

v_gene: TRBV7-9
d_gene: .
len: 15
abundance: .
j_gene: TRBJ1-5
CDR3aa: CASSLEGASNQPQHF
CDR3nt: TGTGCCAGCAGCTTAGAAGGGGCTAGCAATCAGCCCCAGCATTTT

v_gene: TRBV7-8
d_gene: .
len: 17
abundance: once
j_gene: TRBJ1-5
CDR3aa: CASSFNGRAGVYQPQHF
CDR3nt: TGTGCCAGCAGCTTTAACGGGAGGGCGGGAGTTTATCAGCCCCAGCATTTT

v_gene: TRBV7-9
d_gene: .
len: 14
abundance: .
j_gene: TRBJ1-4
CDR3aa: CASSLGGAHEKLFF
CDR3nt: TGTGCCAGCAGCCTCGGAGGGGCCCATGAAAAACTGTTTTTT

v_gene: TRBV7-9
d_gene: .
len: 12
abundance: few
j_gene: TRBJ2-7
CDR3aa: CASSTSNYEQYF
CDR3nt: TGTGCCAGCTCCACTAGCAACTACGAGCAGTACTTC

v_gene: TRBV9
d_gene: .
len: 15
abundance: .
j_gene: TRBJ2-7
CDR3aa: CASSVALGERYEQYF
CDR3nt: TGTGCCAGCAGCGTAGCATTGGGGGAGCGCTACGAGCAGTACTTC

v_gene: TRBV13
d_gene: .
len: 13
abundance: .
j_gene: TRBJ2-1
CDR3aa: CASREDSRNEQFF
CDR3nt: TGTGCCAGCAGGGAGGACAGCCGCAATGAGCAGTTCTTC

v_gene: TRBV6-5
d_gene: .
len: 14
abundance: .
j_gene: TRBJ2-3
CDR3aa: CASSLGVYTDTQYF
CDR3nt: TGTGCCAGCAGCCTGGGGGTATACACAGATACGCAGTATTTT

v_gene: TRBV19
d_gene: TRBD1
len: 14
abundance: few
j_gene: TRBJ2-7
CDR3aa: CASSPGTGLYEQYF
CDR3nt: TGTGCCAGTAGTCCCGGGACAGGGCTCTACGAGCAGTACTTC

v_gene: TRBV2
d_gene: .
len: 14
abundance: once
j_gene: TRBJ2-3
CDR3aa: CASSHPSESDTQYF
CDR3nt: TGTGCCAGCAGCCATCCTAGCGAATCAGATACGCAGTATTTT

v_gene: TRBV10-2
d_gene: TRBD2
len: 15
abundance: hyperexpanded
j_gene: TRBJ2-5
CDR3aa: CASSEDPGLDSPQYF
CDR3nt: TGCGCCAGCAGTGAGGATCCGGGACTAGACTCCCCCCAGTACTTC

v_gene: TRBV11-2
d_gene: TRBD2
len: 13
abundance: few
j_gene: TRBJ2-7
CDR3aa: CASSTQSGKKQYF
CDR3nt: TGTGCCAGCAGCACACAAAGCGGGAAGAAGCAGTACTTC

v_gene: TRBV5-6
d_gene: .
len: 12
abundance: few
j_gene: TRBJ2-1
CDR3aa: CASSLVGLEQFF
CDR3nt: TGTGCCAGCAGCTTGGTCGGACTTGAGCAGTTCTTC